Below, 11 T cell receptor beta chains from the same sample are listed, as sequenced in a study of response to subunit inactivated influenza vaccine. Each CDR3 protein is one row after TCRdb ran MiXCR on the RT-PCR reads. The sample shows about 300,000 distinct CDR3 sequences, about 20% of them seen only once. The input for sequencing was PBMCs from blood, taken about 20 months after vaccination. These receptors were taken from a man between 50 and 69 years old who received an inactivated influenza vaccine.

This clonotype was found many times. The chain combines TRBV2 with TRBJ1-4, with D possibly being TRBD1 (6 bases). The V gene's germline CDR1 is SNHLY and CDR2 FYNNEI. The V gene lost 7 bases and the J gene lost 4 bases, with 16 bases spanning the gap. This CDR3 contains 15 residues. CDR3 in DNA: TGTGCCAGCAAGTCCTACAGGGCGAGTAATGAAAAACTGTTTTTT. It yields the protein CASKSYRASNEKLFF.

This clonotype was found a few times. The chain employs TRBV25-1 and TRBJ2-3; D unresolved. This CDR3 region has 18 residues. Germline values: CDR1 MGHDK, CDR2 SYGVNS. Trimming pared 4 bases from V and 2 bases from J, leaving 22 bases between. For the CDR3, the DNA is TGTGCCAGCAGTGCTGCGAGCACCCCCCCTTTTAACACAGATACGCAGTATTTT. Its translation: CASSAASTPPFNTDTQYF.

This clonotype was seen more than once but under ten times. The chain uses TRBV18 and TRBJ2-7, with TRBD1 matching 7 bases. Unmatched junction bases numbered 17, after V lost 4 bases and J lost 2 bases. Germline lookup yields CDR1 KGHSH and CDR2 LQKENI. This CDR3 contains 18 residues. The CDR3 here is CASSRLPYRDRGTYEQYF. The CDR3 coding sequence is TGTGCCAGCTCACGCCTCCCATACCGGGACAGAGGAACCTACGAGCAGTACTTC.

The chain couples TRBV5-4 to TRBJ2-2, with no clear D. Germline V gene lookup returns CDR1 SGHNT and CDR2 YYREEE (reference sequence). This CDR3 spans 11 amino acids. Trimming removed 1 base from V and 11 bases from J, with 6 bases in between. In DNA, the CDR3 is TGTGCCAGCAGCTTGAGGGAAGAGCTGTTTTTT. Its protein is CASSLREELFF.

The J gene is TRBJ1-5, the V gene TRBV20-1, with a tentative D call TRBD1 (5 bases). The CDR3 runs to 14 residues. V lost 7 bases to trimming and J lost 3 bases, with 16 bases between them. CDR1 and CDR2 from the germline V gene are DFQATT and SNEGSKA (reference sequence). The CDR3: CSVLPGLYNQPQHF. CDR3 nucleotides: TGCAGTGTCCTACCGGGACTATACAATCAGCCCCAGCATTTT.

Here the CDR3 DNA reads TGCGCCAGCAGCTTGGGAGGGATAAATGAAAAACTGTTTTTT. It translates to CASSLGGINEKLFF. V gene TRBV5-1 combines with J gene TRBJ1-4; no reliable D call. The germline V gene encodes CDR1 SGHRS and CDR2 YFSETQ. The length of the CDR3 is 14 residues. V was pared by 0 bases and J by 5 bases, with 8 bases between.

This clonotype was found once. The rearrangement links TRBV18 to TRBJ1-2, with unresolved D. V was pared by 3 bases and J by 3 bases, with 8 bases between. The CDR3 is made up of 13 amino acids. Germline V gene lookup returns CDR1 KGHSH and CDR2 LQKENI. CDR3 bases: TGTGCCAGCTCACCCACGGTTGACTATGGCTACACCTTC. It encodes CASSPTVDYGYTF.

The V gene is TRBV6-2 or TRBV6-3, the J gene TRBJ1-5; D gene unclear. There are 15 residues in the CDR3. In germline, CDR1 is MNHEY, CDR2 SVGEGT. Trimming cost V 0 bases and J 3 bases, with 9 bases left between them. CDR3 loop: CASSYSSGYNQPQHF. The CDR3, as DNA: TGTGCCAGCAGTTACTCGAGCGGATACAATCAGCCCCAGCATTTT.

The rearrangement joins TRBV20-1 to TRBJ2-3; 8 bases match TRBD1. J lost 3 bases, V lost 1 base, and 3 bases had no gene match. CDR1 and CDR2 from the germline V gene are DFQATT and SNEGSKA (reference sequence). This CDR3 has 14 residues. CDR3 loop: CSARATGGTDTQYF. CDR3 sequence (DNA): TGCAGTGCTAGAGCCACAGGGGGGACAGATACGCAGTATTTT.

Ten or more counts support this clonotype. The CDR3 DNA follows: TGTGCCAGCAGTACCGGGACGCTAGGAAACACCATATATTTT. Protein sequence: CASSTGTLGNTIYF. This chain uses TRBV28 with TRBJ1-3; the D gene is possibly TRBD1 (5 bases). The V gene lost 5 bases and the J gene lost 4 bases, with 12 bases spanning the gap. CDR3 length: 14 residues. Germline assignment: CDR1 MDHEN and CDR2 SYDVKM.

This clonotype has a count of ten or more. The genes are TRBV28 and TRBJ2-2; the match to TRBD2 covers 8 bases. Germline-derived CDR1 and CDR2 are MDHEN and SYDVKM. CDR3 length equals 15 residues. Trimming took 6 bases from V and 8 from J; bases not matched to a gene: 11. CDR3 protein: CASSSRGGKRGELFF. Here the CDR3 DNA reads TGTGCCAGCAGCTCTCGGGGGGGCAAAAGAGGGGAGCTGTTTTTT.